What follows are 21 T cell receptor beta chains derived from one specimen sequenced in a study of blood T cell repertoires in COVID-19 (TCRdb year 2020). Library preparation used the immunoSEQ multiplex PCR assay. TCRdb holds this immuneACCESS table with in-frame rearrangements only. Some clones are missing; in checked studies, unresolved V genes explain under half, and the rest has no known cause. The sample table shows hundreds of thousands of clones, and around nine tenths are seen once. Jointly, the top ten make up 3% to 3.5% of the sample. Sequenced sample: peripheral blood. Receptor source: a man between 18 and 35 years old with active or convalescent COVID-19.

The genes are TRBV5-6 and TRBJ2-2; possible D gene TRBD1, 5 bases. V gave up 4 bases and J gave up 11 bases, with 12 bases separating them. CDR3 size: 12 residues. From germline, CDR1 is SGHDT and CDR2 YYEEEE. The CDR3 bases are TGTGCCAGCAGCGTAGGGGCTGTCGAGCTGTTTTTT. Encoded protein: CASSVGAVELFF.

The chain links TRBV7-9 to TRBJ2-7; 7 bases map to TRBD1. Germline assignment: CDR1 SEHNR and CDR2 FQNEAQ (reference sequence). This CDR3 region has 14 residues. Trimming at V came to 5 bases and at J to 2 bases, leaving 6 bases not matched to a gene. The CDR3 nucleotides are TGTGCCAGCAGCCCAAAAGGGACAGCCTACGAGCAGTACTTC. Amino acids: CASSPKGTAYEQYF.

The V gene is TRBV7-2, the J gene TRBJ2-1, with 9 nucleotides matching TRBD2. Unmatched junction bases numbered 4, after V lost 7 bases and J lost 3 bases. Germline CDR1 SGHTA, CDR2 FQGNSA. This CDR3 has 14 residues. The CDR3 nucleotides are TGTGCCAGCACCCTGACTAGCGGCTACAATGAGCAGTTCTTC. Its translation: CASTLTSGYNEQFF.

The rearrangement uses TRBV30 and TRBJ1-1; D perhaps matches TRBD1 (6 bases). V was shortened by 5 bases and J by 3 bases, with 19 bases between the two germline ends. This CDR3 comprises 15 residues. The germline gives CDR1 GTSNPN, CDR2 SVGIG (reference sequence). The CDR3 spells CAWGPGGNWDTEAFF. CDR3 in DNA: TGTGCCTGGGGGCCGGGGGGCAACTGGGACACTGAAGCTTTCTTT.

V usage is TRBV29-1 and J usage is TRBJ2-7; the match to TRBD2 covers 9 bases. Germline CDR1 SQVTM, CDR2 ANQGSEA. The CDR3 spans 13 residues. The V segment lost 7 bases and the J segment 0 bases; nucleotides outside the gene matches: 4. The CDR3 loop is CSALAGRSYEQYF. DNA for the CDR3: TGCAGCGCCCTAGCGGGACGCTCCTACGAGCAGTACTTC.

This clone occurred once. CDR3 nucleotide sequence: TGTGCCAGCAGTTACTCAGTAGGGGGCACTGAAGCTTTCTTT. This sequence encodes CASSYSVGGTEAFF. This sequence joins TRBV6-5 and TRBJ1-1; D is possibly TRBD1 (6 bases). The CDR3 length is 14 residues. CDR1 and CDR2 from the germline V gene are MNHEY and SVGAGI. The ends were cut back, 0 bases at V and 4 bases at J, with 9 bases in the middle.

The chain links TRBV5-1 to TRBJ2-1, with 8 bases lining up with TRBD2. V gave up 0 bases and J gave up 6 bases; unmatched junction bases: 5. Germline V CDR1 and CDR2: SGHRS, YFSETQ. This CDR3 has 15 amino acids. Here the CDR3 reads CASSLAGGRINEQFF. The CDR3 bases are TGCGCCAGCAGCTTGGCGGGGGGGCGGATCAATGAGCAGTTCTTC.

The rearrangement uses TRBV7-2 and TRBJ1-2, with 7 positions matching TRBD1. Germline values: CDR1 SGHTA, CDR2 FQGNSA. Trimming cost V 5 bases and J 5 bases; bases outside gene matches: 8. This CDR3 spans 14 amino acids. The CDR3 region has the DNA TGTGCCAGCAGCCAACGACCGACAGGGTATGGCTACACCTTC. It translates to CASSQRPTGYGYTF. Using reference TRBV7-2 and TRBJ1-2 for the parts outside the CDR3, the full variable domain is GAGVSQSPSNKVTEKGKDVELRCDPISGHTALYWYRQSLGQGLEFLIYFQGNSAPDKSGLPSDRFSAERTGGSVSTLTIQRTQQEDSAVYLCASSQRPTGYGYTFGSGTRLTVV.

This chain connects TRBV19 to TRBJ2-1; D not certain. Germline CDR1 reads LNHDA; CDR2 reads SQIVND (reference sequence). The CDR3 runs to 13 residues. V gave up 3 bases and J gave up 11 bases, with 14 bases separating them. CDR3 DNA: TGTGCCAGTAGTATCCCACCCCTCCTACAGCAGTTCTTC. This encodes CASSIPPLLQQFF.

The CDR3 nucleotides read TGTGCCAGCACGCAGATCCTCGGGACAGGGACCACTGAAGCTTTCTTT. It specifies CASTQILGTGTTEAFF. The J gene is TRBJ1-1, the V gene TRBV21-1; the table's D call TRBD1 went unverified against the DNA. TRBV21-1 is listed as a pseudogene. This CDR3 spans 16 amino acids.

V is TRBV7-2 and J is TRBJ1-1, with 8 bases matching TRBD1. The V gene end was trimmed by 5 bases and the J gene end by 4 bases; junction bases not matched to a gene: 9. Germline V lookup: CDR1 SGHTA, CDR2 FQGNSA. There are 15 residues in the CDR3. In DNA form, the CDR3 reads TGTGCCAGCAGCCCTCACGGACAGGGAGTCACTGAAGCTTTCTTT. It is translated as CASSPHGQGVTEAFF.

The chain carries TRBV15 and TRBJ2-7; 7 positions match TRBD1. Germline values: CDR1 LNHNV, CDR2 YYDKDF (reference sequence). J lost 4 bases, V lost 1 base, and 7 bases had no gene match. The CDR3 has 15 amino acids. DNA for the CDR3: TGTGCCACCAGCAGAGCTCGGGACAGCCCTTACGAGCAGTACTTC. Protein: CATSRARDSPYEQYF.

This sequence joins TRBV28 and TRBJ2-3, with 7 bases that match TRBD1. This CDR3 region has 17 residues. J lost 6 bases, V lost 3 bases, and 15 bases had no gene match. Germline values: CDR1 MDHEN, CDR2 SYDVKM. The CDR3 region is CASSLLGTALGQDTQYF. In nucleotides, the CDR3 is TGTGCCAGCAGTTTGCTCGGGACAGCCCTTGGCCAGGATACGCAGTATTTT.

The chain combines TRBV15 with TRBJ2-7; 10 bases match TRBD1. Germline V lookup: CDR1 LNHNV, CDR2 YYDKDF (reference sequence). The V segment lost 5 bases and the J segment 6 bases; nucleotides outside the gene matches: 7. The CDR3 covers 14 residues. CDR3 amino acids: CATSWGTGASEQYF. The CDR3 region has the DNA TGTGCCACCAGCTGGGGGACAGGGGCTTCCGAGCAGTACTTC.

This chain joins TRBV11-2 and TRBJ2-1, with 11 bases fitting TRBD2. Germline trimming cut 4 bases from V and 9 bases from J; bases unmatched to any gene: 11. The CDR3 has 16 amino acids. CDR1 and CDR2 (germline): SGHAT, FQNNGV. The CDR3 sequence: CASSSSSGGPNGEQFF. Written as DNA, the CDR3 is TGTGCCAGCAGCTCCTCTAGCGGGGGGCCTAACGGTGAGCAGTTCTTC.

The rearrangement joins TRBV28 to TRBJ2-7, with unresolved D. The V gene's germline CDR1 is MDHEN and CDR2 SYDVKM. V lost 3 bases, J lost 3 bases, and 12 bases lay in between. The CDR3 is 14 amino acids. The CDR3 nucleotides are TGTGCCAGCAGTTTCGGTGAGAACCACTACGAGCAGTACTTC. Residues: CASSFGENHYEQYF.

Only one count was recorded for this clone. The rearrangement joins TRBV5-6 to TRBJ2-7; maybe TRBD2 (5 bases). V gave up 1 base and J gave up 5 bases, with 16 bases separating them. This CDR3 is built from 15 residues. Germline values: CDR1 SGHDT, CDR2 YYEEEE. CDR3 DNA sequence: TGTGCCAGCAGCTTGTTTCGACTAAGGTCCCACGAGCAGTACTTC. This encodes CASSLFRLRSHEQYF.

In this sample, this clone turned up a few times. The V call is TRBV28, the J call TRBJ2-7, with 15 bases aligning to TRBD2. This CDR3 comprises 18 residues. Germline CDR1 and CDR2: MDHEN and SYDVKM. V shed 10 bases and J 2 bases; nucleotides not matched to a gene: 15. The CDR3 loop reads CATDQGLAGGEAPYEQYF. CDR3 nucleotide sequence: TGTGCCACCGACCAAGGACTAGCGGGAGGGGAAGCACCCTACGAGCAGTACTTC.

CDR3 residues: CASSLTGAGNTIYF. The CDR3, as DNA: TGTGCCAGCAGTTTAACAGGGGCTGGAAACACCATATATTTT. The rearrangement joins TRBV7-9 to TRBJ1-3; 7 nucleotides agree with TRBD1. The germline V gene has CDR1 SEHNR and CDR2 FQNEAQ (reference sequence). The CDR3 has 14 residues. V lost 6 bases to trimming and J lost 2 bases; unmatched junction nucleotides: 4.

The sample holds a few counts of this clone. V gene TRBV18 combines with J gene TRBJ2-7; D remains unclear. V lost 4 bases and J 1 base, leaving 11 bases between the germline ends. Germline CDR1 reads KGHSH; CDR2 reads LQKENI. The CDR3 is made up of 14 amino acids. This CDR3 reads CASSLAGESYEQYF. In DNA form, the CDR3 reads TGTGCCAGCTCACTGGCAGGCGAGTCCTACGAGCAGTACTTC.

The chain carries TRBV6-6 and TRBJ2-7; 7 bases map to TRBD1. Germline-derived CDR1 and CDR2 are MNHNY and SVGAGI (reference sequence). The trim removed 5 bases at V and 0 bases at J, leaving 10 bases unmatched. There are 16 residues in the CDR3. The CDR3 nucleotides read TGTGCCAGCAGTCAGACTCGGGACAGATTCTCCTACGAGCAGTACTTC. Encoded protein: CASSQTRDRFSYEQYF.